One sample yielded the 32 T cell receptor beta chains listed below, sequenced in a study of T cells in Graves' hyperthyroidism and ophthalmopathy. The CDR3 regions of TCR beta were amplified from RNA transcripts. The HTBI set primed first-round TCR CDR3 RT-PCR. MiXCR was run by TCRdb on the multiplex PCR reads, yielding one entry per CDR3 protein. Among about 560,000 distinct CDR3 sequences listed, around 15% were seen once. The sequenced sample consisted of blood. The receptors come from a woman in her 40s with Graves' hyperthyroidism.

The table lists this clonotype with many counts. This chain uses TRBV14 with TRBJ1-4; perhaps TRBD1 as D (5 bases). The CDR3 sequence is 19 residues long. V lost 0 bases and J lost 0, with 17 bases in between. Germline CDR1 reads SGHDN; CDR2 reads FVKESK. The CDR3 region has the DNA TGTGCCAGCAGCCAAGAGAGGCCAGGGCTATTCCCAACTAATGAAAAACTGTTTTTT. This translates into CASSQERPGLFPTNEKLFF.

As regards this clonotype: A much larger clonotype is one base distant, so this may be a read error. V gene TRBV6-1 combines with J gene TRBJ2-1; 12 nucleotides align to TRBD2. V lost 2 bases and J lost 5; bases outside the gene matches: 1. The CDR3 loop spans 15 amino acids. Germline V gene data show CDR1 as MNHNS and CDR2 as SASEGT. In nucleotides, the CDR3 is TGTGCCAGCAGTGAACTAGCGGGAGGGAACAATGAGCAGTTCTTC. This codes for CASSELAGGNNEQFF.

This clonotype appeared a few times. The V gene is TRBV24-1, the J gene TRBJ1-1; no firm D call. Germline assignment: CDR1 KGHDR and CDR2 SFDVKD. The V gene lost 9 bases and the J gene lost 3 bases, with 16 bases spanning the gap. This CDR3 is built from 14 residues. The CDR3 spells CATPEDCSDTEAFF. Written as DNA, the CDR3 is TGTGCCACCCCTGAGGACTGTTCTGACACTGAAGCTTTCTTT.

There are a few counts of this clonotype. The gene calls are TRBV20-1 and TRBJ2-2, with D possibly TRBD2 on 5 matching bases. The CDR3 totals 15 residues. Trimming shortened V by 5 bases and J by 4 bases, and 17 bases separated the two germline ends. Germline V gene sequence: CDR1 DFQATT, CDR2 SNEGSKA (reference sequence). CDR3 DNA: TGCAGTGCTCGGCCCTCAACTAGGGTCACCGGGGAGCTGTTTTTT. Amino acid sequence: CSARPSTRVTGELFF.

The table lists this clonotype with many counts. The V call is TRBV7-9, the J call TRBJ1-2, with D unresolved. The V end was cut by 1 base, the J end by 6 bases, with 6 bases between. Germline V gene sequence: CDR1 SEHNR, CDR2 FQNEAQ (reference sequence). There are 12 residues in the CDR3. For the CDR3, the DNA is TGTGCCAGCAGCTTAGGGTCTGATGGCTACACCTTC. Its translation is CASSLGSDGYTF.

V gene TRBV6-1 combines with J gene TRBJ2-3; D might be TRBD1 or TRBD2, each matching 5 bases. V was trimmed by 6 bases and J by 0 bases, leaving 19 bases between them. CDR1 and CDR2 (germline): MNHNS, SASEGT. The CDR3 runs to 17 residues. The chain's CDR3 is CASRGLGVSSSTDTQYF. CDR3 sequence (DNA): TGTGCCAGCAGAGGACTGGGGGTGAGCTCTAGCACAGATACGCAGTATTTT.

Worth noting for this clonotype: A read error is possible here, since a much larger clone lies one base away. The V gene is TRBV20-1, the J gene TRBJ2-7; a weak D match, TRBD2 (5 bases). The CDR3 covers 14 residues. Germline lookup yields CDR1 DFQATT and CDR2 SNEGSKA (reference sequence). V was shortened by 3 bases and J by 5 bases, with 17 bases between the two germline ends. CDR3 nucleotide sequence: TGCAGTGCTAGTAAAGAGGGAGCAGACCACGAGCAGTACTTC. Translated, it gives CSASKEGADHEQYF.

As for this clonotype: This may come from a read error, since a much larger clone is one base off. This chain links TRBV18 with TRBJ1-1; TRBD1 aligns across 7 bases. Germline values: CDR1 KGHSH, CDR2 LQKENI. This CDR3 contains 15 residues. CDR3 sequence reads: CANSPQGYRNTEAFF. The CDR3 nucleotides are TGTGCCAACTCACCACAGGGGTATAGGAACACTGAAGCTTTCTTT.

This clonotype was found many times. The CDR3 protein is CSARDSRPYLAFDEQFF. The CDR3 coding sequence is TGCAGTGCTAGAGACTCGCGGCCTTACCTTGCTTTCGATGAGCAGTTCTTC. This chain connects TRBV20-1 to TRBJ2-1; D is unresolved. Germline assignment: CDR1 DFQATT and CDR2 SNEGSKA (reference sequence). This CDR3 spans 17 amino acids. The germline V and J ends were trimmed by 0 bases and 8 bases, with 23 bases remaining between them.

This clonotype was recorded at least ten times. The J gene is TRBJ2-7, the V gene TRBV29-1; D might be TRBD2 (6 bases). Looked up from germline, CDR1 is SQVTM and CDR2 is ANQGSEA. Trimming removed 3 bases at V and 1 base at J, with 7 bases between. The CDR3 loop spans 12 amino acids. The CDR3 DNA reads as TGCAGCGTTGACGGGGGATCCTACGAGCAGTACTTC. The encoded protein is CSVDGGSYEQYF.

The rearrangement links TRBV6-1 to TRBJ2-6, with 7 bases fitting TRBD2. With 6 bases clipped from V and 3 bases from J, the junction kept 2 bases outside the gene matches. Germline lookup yields CDR1 MNHNS and CDR2 SASEGT. The CDR3 length is 14 residues. CDR3 nucleotide sequence: TGTGCCAGCAGAACGGGAGGTGGGGCCAACGTCCTGACTTTC. Translating it yields CASRTGGGANVLTF.

In its sample, this clonotype was seen many times. This sequence joins TRBV7-3 and TRBJ2-5; 8 bases are a match to TRBD2. With V trimmed by 4 bases and J by 4 bases, 8 bases remained unmatched. The germline CDR1 and CDR2 sequences are SGHTA and FQGTGA. The CDR3 spans 15 residues. The CDR3 DNA follows: TGTGCCAGCAGCTCGACCGGGACTAGTGGAGAGACCCAGTACTTC. The encoded protein is CASSSTGTSGETQYF.

V gene TRBV30 combines with J gene TRBJ2-2, with 7 bases aligning to TRBD1. Germline assignment: CDR1 GTSNPN and CDR2 SVGIG (reference sequence). The J segment lost 2 bases and the V segment lost 4 bases, leaving 4 bases of the junction unmatched. The CDR3 is made up of 14 amino acids. CDR3 in amino acids: CAWKTGVNTGELFF. DNA of the CDR3: TGTGCCTGGAAAACAGGGGTCAACACCGGGGAGCTGTTTTTT.

The V call is TRBV10-3, the J call TRBJ2-1; TRBD2 agrees at 14 bases. With V trimmed by 10 bases and J by 6 bases, 5 bases remained unmatched. CDR1 and CDR2 (germline): ENHRY, SYGVKD. The CDR3 runs to 14 residues. CDR3 in amino acids: CATGTSGSSNEQFF. In DNA form, the CDR3 reads TGTGCCACCGGGACTAGCGGGAGTTCCAATGAGCAGTTCTTC.

This clonotype appeared a single time. The chain couples TRBV12-3 or TRBV12-4 to TRBJ2-5, with TRBD2 matching 7 bases. The CDR3 runs to 13 residues. Germline trimming cut 11 bases from V and 0 bases from J; bases unmatched to any gene: 6. The CDR3 sequence is CAGSGEYQETQYF. Here the CDR3 DNA reads TGTGCCGGGAGCGGGGAGTACCAAGAGACCCAGTACTTC.

This clonotype was observed many times. The gene calls are TRBV29-1 and TRBJ2-3, with D unresolved. The germline gives CDR1 SQVTM, CDR2 ANQGSEA. The CDR3 runs to 10 residues. V dropped 4 bases and J dropped 1 base, with 0 bases sitting between them. The CDR3 protein is CSVGTDTQYF. CDR3 DNA: TGCAGCGTTGGCACAGATACGCAGTATTTT.

This clonotype was picked up many times. The chain uses TRBV20-1 and TRBJ1-4; TRBD1 agrees at 9 bases. The CDR3 extends over 14 amino acids. V was clipped by 6 bases and J by 8 bases; unmatched bases: 10. Germline lookup yields CDR1 DFQATT and CDR2 SNEGSKA (reference sequence). The CDR3 is CSATLDRGGEKLFF. CDR3 in DNA: TGCAGTGCGACCCTGGACAGGGGAGGCGAAAAACTGTTTTTT.

J is TRBJ1-2 and V is TRBV7-9; 7 nucleotides line up with TRBD1. CDR3 size: 16 residues. Germline CDR1 SEHNR, CDR2 FQNEAQ (reference sequence). Trimming at V came to 1 base and at J to 7 bases, leaving 12 bases not matched to a gene. CDR3 protein: CASSLGSWQGGSGYTF. For the CDR3, the DNA is TGTGCCAGCAGCTTAGGTTCGTGGCAGGGGGGAAGTGGCTACACCTTC.

This clonotype was observed a handful of times. As DNA, the CDR3 is TGCAGTGCTAGAGATCGGCACAGGGGAACCTACAATGAGCAGTTCTTC. It is translated as CSARDRHRGTYNEQFF. The chain carries TRBV20-1 and TRBJ2-1; 7 bases are a match to TRBD1. The germline V gene has CDR1 DFQATT and CDR2 SNEGSKA (reference sequence). With V trimmed by 0 bases and J by 2 bases, 7 bases remained unmatched. This CDR3 comprises 16 residues.

This clonotype was counted only a few times. The DNA for the CDR3 is TGTGCCAGCAGCTTATCGAGGGAGGGCAAGCTATCCGGGGCCAACGTCCTGACTTTC. It translates to CASSLSREGKLSGANVLTF. V and J are TRBV7-8 and TRBJ2-6; 7 positions match TRBD2. The V gene end was trimmed by 2 bases and the J gene end by 4 bases; junction bases not matched to a gene: 14. The CDR3 covers 19 residues. Germline loops: CDR1 SGHVS, CDR2 FQNEAQ.

The chain joins TRBV19 to TRBJ2-6; no definite D call. This CDR3 has 15 residues. The V gene lost 5 bases and the J gene lost 0 bases, with 8 bases spanning the gap. Germline V gene lookup returns CDR1 LNHDA and CDR2 SQIVND (reference sequence). This CDR3 reads CASSPGPSGANVLTF. CDR3 in DNA: TGTGCCAGTAGTCCAGGTCCCTCTGGGGCCAACGTCCTGACTTTC.

The chain couples TRBV20-1 to TRBJ1-5; D may be TRBD1 (6 bases). Germline assignment: CDR1 DFQATT and CDR2 SNEGSKA (reference sequence). Trimming took 4 bases from V and 2 from J, leaving 12 bases between them. The CDR3 has 14 residues. The DNA of the CDR3 is TGCAGTGCTAACAGGGTGGGGGGCAATCAGCCCCAGCATTTT. Encoded protein: CSANRVGGNQPQHF.

The chain joins TRBV29-1 to TRBJ2-3; D not certain. The CDR3 loop spans 14 amino acids. V was pared by 7 bases and J by 3 bases, with 17 bases between. Germline V lookup: CDR1 SQVTM, CDR2 ANQGSEA. The CDR3 here is CSAPDVPGTDTQYF. The CDR3 coding sequence is TGCAGCGCCCCAGACGTGCCCGGGACAGATACGCAGTATTTT.

In this sample, this clonotype turned up many times. CDR3 in DNA: TGTGCCAGCAGCTATATTCAGGGGAACACAGATACGCAGTATTTT. Amino acid sequence: CASSYIQGNTDTQYF. The chain joins TRBV5-5 to TRBJ2-3; tentatively, D is TRBD1 (6 bases). Looked up from germline, CDR1 is SGHKS and CDR2 is YYEKEE (reference sequence). The V and J ends lost 3 bases and 2 bases respectively, with 13 bases between them. The CDR3 consists of 15 residues.

This clonotype showed up just a few times. The chain is built from TRBV20-1 and TRBJ1-6; a weak D match, TRBD1 (5 bases). V dropped 6 bases and J dropped 6 bases, with 15 bases sitting between them. This CDR3 contains 14 residues. CDR1 is DFQATT and CDR2 is SNEGSKA in the germline V gene (reference sequence). CDR3 coding DNA: TGCAGTGCCACGGGGACTGCTGGTAATTCACCCCTCCACTTT. It is translated as CSATGTAGNSPLHF.

The rearrangement uses TRBV5-1 and TRBJ2-5; D may be TRBD2 (5 bases). V was cut by 4 bases and J by 1 base, with 17 bases left in between. Germline V lookup: CDR1 SGHRS, CDR2 YFSETQ. The CDR3 totals 16 residues. The CDR3 spells CASSTAPRGPQETQYF. The CDR3 nucleotides read TGCGCCAGCAGCACCGCGCCTAGAGGGCCCCAAGAGACCCAGTACTTC.

This clonotype was recorded at least ten times. V and J are TRBV6-1 and TRBJ2-1, with TRBD2 matching over 10 bases. The CDR3 has 17 amino acids. The germline V gene encodes CDR1 MNHNS and CDR2 SASEGT. The junction had 14 bases not matched to a gene; V was cut back by 5 bases and J by 7 bases. The DNA of the CDR3 is TGTGCCAGCAGTTATGGTCCTAGCGGGAGTCTTTGGAATGAGCAGTTCTTC. It codes for CASSYGPSGSLWNEQFF.

This clonotype was seen a handful of times. Lacking the conserved final phenylalanine or tryptophan, this CDR3 likely reflects a read error. The rearrangement uses TRBV28 and TRBJ2-1, with D tentatively TRBD1 or TRBD2 (5 bases each). CDR1 and CDR2 from the germline V gene are MDHEN and SYDVKM. Trimming removed 9 bases at V and 3 bases at J, with 9 bases between. The CDR3 runs to 12 residues. CDR3 protein: CASGTYYNEQFL. CDR3 DNA sequence: TGTGCCAGTGGGACCTACTACAATGAGCAGTTCCTC.

This clonotype has a handful of counts. This chain links TRBV14 with TRBJ1-1, with 9 bases fitting TRBD1. V lost 0 bases and J lost 11; bases outside the gene matches: 7. CDR1 SGHDN and CDR2 FVKESK come from the germline V gene. The CDR3 runs to 14 residues. CDR3 loop: CASSQEYRTGDAFF. The CDR3 region has the DNA TGTGCCAGCAGCCAAGAGTATAGGACAGGGGACGCTTTCTTT.

There are many counts of this clonotype. The V call is TRBV2, the J call TRBJ2-1; no firm D call. The V end lost 8 bases, the J end lost 6 bases, and 11 bases lay between the germline ends. This CDR3 has 12 residues. Germline loops: CDR1 SNHLY, CDR2 FYNNEI. The CDR3 spells CASAFRGNEQFF. In DNA form, the CDR3 reads TGTGCCAGCGCCTTTCGAGGCAATGAGCAGTTCTTC. The whole variable domain, filled in from reference TRBV2 and TRBJ2-1, reads EPEVTQTPSHQVTQMGQEVILRCVPISNHLYFYWYRQILGQKVEFLVSFYNNEISEKSEIFDDQFSVERPDGSNFTLKIRSTKLEDSAMYFCASAFRGNEQFFGPGTRLTVL.

The CDR3 reads CASSQGQALLNSPLHF. CDR3 nucleotide sequence: TGTGCCAGCAGCCAGGGACAGGCTTTGCTCAATTCACCCCTCCACTTT. The rearrangement uses TRBV3-1 and TRBJ1-6; TRBD1 agrees at 8 bases. CDR3 length equals 16 residues. Trimming removed 3 bases from V and 7 bases from J; junction bases left unmatched: 8. Germline V gives CDR1 LGHDT, CDR2 YNNKEL (reference sequence).

This clonotype was counted ten times or more. The gene calls are TRBV29-1 and TRBJ2-7, with TRBD2 matching 10 bases. Per the germline V gene, CDR1 is SQVTM and CDR2 is ANQGSEA. The CDR3 runs to 15 residues. The junction had 8 bases not matched to a gene; V was cut back by 0 bases and J by 6 bases. CDR3: CSVEEKAGGPSEQYF. In DNA form, the CDR3 reads TGCAGCGTTGAAGAAAAAGCGGGAGGGCCTAGCGAGCAGTACTTC.